This record covers a single T cell receptor beta chain. This clonotype was found a few times. What this receptor recognizes is not known. No base qualities exist here, and no much larger clone lies one base off it. From the cysteine up to the phenylalanine, the CDR3 has a length of 15 residues. Of all the DNA, just the CDR3 is kept, 45 bases in frame from base 1. V loses 2 bases at its end and J loses 4 bases; junction bases beyond the gene matches: 2. The germline V gene (reference sequence) supplies CDR1 LNHDA and CDR2 SQIVND. The library was built by means of 5' RACE. Sequenced on a NextSeq 500. To allow correction of PCR and sequencing errors, the TCR library protocol tagged every TCR cDNA molecule with a unique molecular identifier. As for how the authors treated the data: TCR identification, UMI-based error correction and CDR3 extraction were performed with Decombinator tools. Expanded TCRs were defined as those above a frequency of 2 per 1,000, corresponding to the top 1% of the tumor frequency distribution. Expanded tumor TCRs statistically deemed absent (corrected P<0.05) from at least one tumor region were classed as regional, and all other expanded tumor TCRs were classed as ubiquitous. Each repertoire was subsampled 100 times to 5,000 TCRs, after which Renyi diversity was computed with the R vegan package. To build CDR3 similarity networks, amino acid triplet string-kernel similarity was used, and CDR3s were connected when their pairwise similarity was above 0.82. TCRdb redid the processing of the public reads, applying fastp at Q25 and MiXCR, and retained in-frame beta chains. CDR3 protein sequences are deduplicated, and each keeps its most common genes and DNA. The V and J calls were not made by the authors but by TCRdb's processing. For this sample there are about 910 distinct CDR3 sequences; 36% appear just once. Of the sample, about 19% falls within the top ten clones.

The sample belongs to a study of spatial heterogeneity in lung cancer (dated by TCRdb to about 2019). About the study as a whole: Beta-chain transcripts were consistently detected in greater numbers than alpha-chain transcripts, which likely reflected higher beta-chain transcript abundance. A strong correlation was found between TCR transcript counts in tumor regions and a T cell transcriptional module score from matched bulk RNA-seq. In the raw uncorrected reads, each unique combination of TCR and UMI appeared on average more than ten times. The study quantitatively compared TCR alpha and beta repertoires across multiple tumor regions, matched nontumor lung and blood in non-small cell lung cancer. TCR repertoire features were related to nonsynonymous mutation counts determined by whole-exome sequencing of tumor tissue. Both alpha and beta chains were TCR-sequenced in roughly 200 tumor regions, approximately 68 matched nontumor lung samples and 55 to 60 PBMC samples obtained at surgery. Results and caveats for the whole study, not just this receptor: Counts of ubiquitous and regional expanded TCRs were found to correlate with counts of ubiquitous and regional nonsynonymous mutations, respectively. Confirming at a functional level the hypothesis that regional TCRs recognize regional mutations was considered to require additional single-cell paired TCR alpha and beta sequencing. The tumor nonsynonymous mutation count correlated with the number of expanded intratumoral alpha and beta TCRs. TCR-seq was estimated to cover only approximately 6.6% of tumor T cells for alpha chains and 12% to 15% for beta chains.

The time point label, as the study defines it: sample taken at primary tumor resection. Samples were obtained from 70 to 85 patients with early-stage, untreated non-small cell lung cancer from the lung TRACERx cohort. For TCR sequencing, whole RNA was extracted from tumor and nontumor lung tissue, or from cryopreserved PBMC samples, and no cell sorting was done. Only patients for whom sufficient RNA was available from at least two tumor regions were selected for TCR sequencing. A lung pathologist reviewed the tumor and adjacent nontumor lung specimens before the specimens were selected. The chain couples TRBV19 to TRBJ2-1; 10 central bases correspond to TRBD2. This receptor was taken from a female donor with early-stage non-small cell lung cancer. The sequencing used lung tumor tissue, collected at surgery. The CDR3 is CASSITAGGYNEQFF. Here is the DNA: TGTGCCAGTAGTATAACAGCGGGAGGGTACAATGAGCAGTTCTTC.